These 22 T cell receptor beta chains came from one sample sequenced in a study of beta chain features in type 1 diabetes (dated by TCRdb to 2016 to 2018). What the authors observed across the whole study: Type 1 diabetes patients showed a moderate but significant shortening of TCRB CDR3 length in all four CD4+ subsets.

The method was the immunoSEQ multiplex PCR assay. The entire amount of isolated RNA was reverse transcribed using the High Capacity cDNA Reverse Transcription Kit, so the sequenced TCRB transcripts were expressed ones. TCRdb retrieved this table from immuneACCESS and kept in-frame rearrangements only. Not all clones are present; in checked studies, unresolved V genes account for under half, and no reason is known for the remainder. This sample is represented by 100,000 to 150,000 clones; roughly 17% of them were singletons. The ten largest make up around 2.5% of the sample. The antigens these receptors bind are not known. Sequencing was carried out using central memory CD4+ T cells from blood. The receptor source for this set is a man aged 18 to 30 with type 1 diabetes.

This chain links TRBV28 with TRBJ2-4; tentative D call: TRBD1 (5 bases). The CDR3 contains 15 residues. V gave up 5 bases and J gave up 4 bases, with 15 bases separating them. Germline loops: CDR1 MDHEN, CDR2 SYDVKM. CDR3 protein: CASSPGYTQKNIQYF. CDR3 DNA sequence: TGTGCCAGCAGTCCAGGGTATACTCAAAAAAACATTCAGTACTTC.

Notes on this clone: A much larger clone differs from this one at a single base, so this may be a read error. The rearrangement joins TRBV30 to TRBJ1-2, with D perhaps matching TRBD1 (5 bases). The germline V gene has CDR1 GTSNPN and CDR2 SVGIG (reference sequence). This CDR3 is built from 13 residues. V shed 6 bases and J shed 4 bases, with 15 bases lying between them. CDR3 sequence reads: CACSEGNGYGYTF. In nucleotides, the CDR3 is TGTGCCTGTAGCGAGGGGAACGGCTATGGCTACACCTTC.

V and J are TRBV30 and TRBJ2-3; D not certain. Trimming removed 2 bases from V and 2 bases from J, with 11 bases in between. The CDR3 runs to 14 residues. Germline V gene sequence: CDR1 GTSNPN, CDR2 SVGIG (reference sequence). CDR3 DNA: TGTGCCTGGAGTTTAGCAGCGTACACAGATACGCAGTATTTT. This codes for CAWSLAAYTDTQYF.

The chain links TRBV19 to TRBJ2-3; perhaps TRBD1 as D (6 bases). The CDR3 spans 14 residues. V lost 3 bases and J lost 4, with 11 bases in between. CDR1 LNHDA and CDR2 SQIVND come from the germline V gene (reference sequence). CDR3: CASSIGTSPDTQYF. CDR3 bases: TGTGCCAGTAGTATCGGGACAAGCCCAGATACGCAGTATTTT.

The genes are TRBV28 and TRBJ2-1; possible D gene TRBD2, 5 bases. Trimming stripped 10 bases from V and 4 bases from J, with 8 bases between. This CDR3 has 11 amino acids. Germline assignment: CDR1 MDHEN and CDR2 SYDVKM. The CDR3 loop reads CATRDYNEQFF. As DNA, the CDR3 is TGTGCCACCCGGGATTACAATGAGCAGTTCTTC.

The genes are TRBV29-1 and TRBJ1-4; 9 bases line up with TRBD1. In germline, CDR1 is SQVTM, CDR2 ANQGSEA. V lost 3 bases and J lost 8; bases outside the gene matches: 4. This CDR3 spans 13 amino acids. CDR3 nucleotide sequence: TGCAGCGTTGAGGGACAGGGAGGCGAAAAACTGTTTTTT. Encoded protein: CSVEGQGGEKLFF.

This clone appeared many times. J is TRBJ2-1 and V is TRBV4-2; 7 positions match TRBD1. The CDR3 extends over 14 amino acids. V lost 0 bases to trimming and J lost 9 bases; unmatched junction nucleotides: 5. The germline gives CDR1 LGHNA, CDR2 YNFKEQ. The CDR3 bases are TGTGCCAGCAGCCAAGAGACAGGGATTAGTGAGCAGTTCTTC. Residues: CASSQETGISEQFF.

This clone was found a few times. The V and J genes are TRBV18 and TRBJ2-7; TRBD2 matches 9 bases. The CDR3 length is 13 residues. From germline, CDR1 is KGHSH and CDR2 LQKENI. The V segment lost 1 base and the J segment 5 bases; nucleotides outside the gene matches: 0. The CDR3 nucleotides read TGTGCCAGCTCACCACAGCGGGAGGACGAGCAGTACTTC. This translates into CASSPQREDEQYF.

The chain recombines TRBV7-3 with TRBJ2-1; D gene uncertain. V was cut by 2 bases and J by 1 base, with 9 bases left in between. Germline V gene data show CDR1 as SGHTA and CDR2 as FQGTGA. This CDR3 has 15 amino acids. CDR3 nucleotide sequence: TGTGCCAGCAGCTTAGACGGGCCTTCCTACAATGAGCAGTTCTTC. Amino acids: CASSLDGPSYNEQFF.

This chain connects TRBV15 to TRBJ2-4; D might be TRBD1 (5 bases). From germline, CDR1 is LNHNV and CDR2 YYDKDF (reference sequence). The V end was cut by 3 bases, the J end by 6 bases, with 12 bases between. There are 14 residues in the CDR3. The CDR3 region is CATSRPTVLNIQYF. The CDR3 bases are TGTGCCACCAGCAGGCCGACAGTATTAAACATTCAGTACTTC.

V and J are TRBV25-1 and TRBJ2-7, with D maybe TRBD1 (6 bases). V was trimmed by 4 bases and J by 0 bases, leaving 7 bases between them. CDR1 is MGHDK and CDR2 is SYGVNS in the germline V gene. This CDR3 is 13 amino acids long. The CDR3 reads CASSGGLSYEQYF. CDR3 DNA sequence: TGTGCCAGCAGTGGGGGGCTCTCCTACGAGCAGTACTTC.

This clone came up many times. The chain recombines TRBV7-2 with TRBJ2-3; 9 bases agree with TRBD2. Germline-derived CDR1 and CDR2 are SGHTA and FQGNSA. Losses at the gene ends were 10 bases for V and 5 bases for J; bases not matched to a gene: 10. The CDR3 is 14 amino acids. The CDR3, as DNA: TGTGCCACCCTTCGGGCTAGCGGGGAAGATACGCAGTATTTT. Translating gives CATLRASGEDTQYF.

J is TRBJ2-2 and V is TRBV7-6; 7 bases align to TRBD2. Trimming at V came to 3 bases and at J to 0 bases, leaving 4 bases not matched to a gene. Germline CDR1 SGHVS, CDR2 FNYEAQ. This CDR3 is 16 amino acids long. CDR3 sequence reads: CASSLQLASNTGELFF. The CDR3 region has the DNA TGTGCCAGCAGCTTGCAACTAGCGTCGAACACCGGGGAGCTGTTTTTT.

The count of this clone is one. This sequence may be a read error, since a much larger clone differs from it by one base. The chain couples TRBV6-1 to TRBJ2-1, with D uncertain. The CDR3 sequence is 11 residues long. Per the germline V gene, CDR1 is MNHNS and CDR2 is SASEGT. V gave up 3 bases and J gave up 6 bases, with 3 bases separating them. CDR3 DNA: TGTGCCAGCAGTGACACCAATGAGCAGTTCTTC. Protein sequence: CASSDTNEQFF.

CDR3 sequence reads: CASSQASEVGELFF. The CDR3 region has the DNA TGTGCCAGCAGCCAAGCATCAGAGGTGGGGGAGCTGTTTTTT. The chain links TRBV14 to TRBJ2-2; D unclear. CDR1 and CDR2 from the germline V gene are SGHDN and FVKESK. V lost 1 base, J lost 8 bases, and 11 bases lay in between. The CDR3 has 14 amino acids.

This clone was seen at least ten times. Distinct nucleotide sequences in the sample also encode this CDR3. V usage is TRBV7-2 and J usage is TRBJ2-3, with D unclear. The V and J ends lost 5 bases and 2 bases respectively, with 5 bases between them. From germline, CDR1 is SGHTA and CDR2 FQGNSA. The length of the CDR3 is 12 residues. The CDR3 nucleotides are TGTGCCAGCAGCCCATACACAGATACGCAGTATTTT. This codes for CASSPYTDTQYF.

This clone was recorded a few times. This chain links TRBV27 with TRBJ2-7; 8 bases are a match to TRBD1. The CDR3 spans 14 residues. V was pared by 0 bases and J by 3 bases, with 1 base of the junction left unmatched. The germline V gene encodes CDR1 MNHEY and CDR2 SMNVEV (reference sequence). CDR3 in DNA: TGTGCCAGCAGTTTATCAACAGGGGGCTACGAGCAGTACTTC. Amino acid sequence: CASSLSTGGYEQYF.

This sequence joins TRBV11-2 and TRBJ1-2, with no clear D. The CDR3 contains 15 residues. From germline, CDR1 is SGHAT and CDR2 FQNNGV. Trimming removed 1 base at V and 2 bases at J, with 11 bases between. In DNA, the CDR3 is TGTGCCAGCAGCTTAGTTGCAGGCCACAACTATGGCTACACCTTC. Its protein is CASSLVAGHNYGYTF.

The chain carries TRBV5-1 and TRBJ1-6; D is uncertain. V lost 4 bases and J lost 6, with 11 bases in between. The CDR3 extends over 14 amino acids. The germline gives CDR1 SGHRS, CDR2 YFSETQ. In DNA form, the CDR3 reads TGCGCCAGCAGCCCGGACGTCGGTAATTCACCCCTCCACTTT. Translation: CASSPDVGNSPLHF.

This clone was counted a few times. The chain combines TRBV30 with TRBJ2-7; TRBD1 aligns across 8 bases. The germline V gene has CDR1 GTSNPN and CDR2 SVGIG (reference sequence). This CDR3 has 14 residues. V dropped 3 bases and J dropped 3; count of bases not matched to a gene: 7. CDR3 nucleotide sequence: TGTGCCTGGAGCGGGACAGGTAGCGTCTACGAGCAGTACTTC. This translates into CAWSGTGSVYEQYF.

Details on this clone: The sample has other DNA sequences that encode this CDR3 too. The genes are TRBV29-1 and TRBJ2-5, with 7 nucleotides matching TRBD1. J was trimmed by 4 bases and V by 3 bases; bases with no gene match: 2. CDR3 length equals 12 residues. Germline lookup yields CDR1 SQVTM and CDR2 ANQGSEA. CDR3 amino acids: CSVDRGRETQYF. CDR3 bases: TGCAGCGTTGACAGGGGGAGAGAGACCCAGTACTTC.

This clone was counted only a few times. V and J are TRBV7-8 and TRBJ2-7; unclear D gene. Germline V gives CDR1 SGHVS, CDR2 FQNEAQ. The CDR3 runs to 13 residues. V gave up 5 bases and J gave up 0 bases, with 8 bases separating them. The CDR3: CASSPRISYEQYF. In nucleotides, the CDR3 is TGTGCCAGCAGCCCTCGGATCTCCTACGAGCAGTACTTC.